One sample yielded the 13 T cell receptor beta chains listed below, sequenced in a study of Graves' ophthalmopathy and Graves' hyperthyroidism. Scientists amplified the TCR beta CDR3 regions from RNA transcripts. The workflow started with a first-round RT-PCR run with HTBI primers and then moved on to a second-round multiplex PCR. Each CDR3 protein is one row after TCRdb ran MiXCR on the multiplex PCR reads. The sample contains some 160,000 distinct CDR3 sequences, 30% to 45% of which appear only once. Specimen: peripheral blood. The receptors here all came from a man aged 30-40 years with Graves' ophthalmopathy.

This clonotype was counted many times. The CDR3 here is CATSSPNRGLEAEAFF. The CDR3 region has the DNA TGTGCCACCAGCAGTCCGAACAGGGGGCTAGAGGCTGAAGCTTTCTTT. The rearrangement links TRBV15 to TRBJ1-1, with TRBD1 identical over 9 bases. Looked up from germline, CDR1 is LNHNV and CDR2 is YYDKDF (reference sequence). V lost 3 bases and J lost 6; bases outside the gene matches: 11. CDR3 length: 16 residues.

CDR3 loop: CASSGRQGEYGYTF. As DNA, the CDR3 is TGTGCCAGCAGTGGAAGACAGGGCGAATATGGCTACACCTTC. V is TRBV2 and J is TRBJ1-2; 7 bases match TRBD1. V was clipped by 4 bases and J by 5 bases; unmatched bases: 7. CDR1 and CDR2 from the germline V gene are SNHLY and FYNNEI. This CDR3 spans 14 amino acids.

Many counts were recorded for this clonotype. The V and J genes are TRBV19 and TRBJ2-4, with a weak D call TRBD1 (5 bases). The V gene's germline CDR1 is LNHDA and CDR2 SQIVND (reference sequence). The CDR3 loop spans 13 amino acids. V was pared by 3 bases and J by 3 bases, with 6 bases between. The CDR3 coding sequence is TGTGCCAGTAGTATCGACAGCAAAAACATTCAGTACTTC. As protein: CASSIDSKNIQYF.

This clonotype came up many times. The gene calls are TRBV12-3 or TRBV12-4 and TRBJ2-7, with TRBD2 matching over 11 bases. This CDR3 is 14 amino acids long. V shed 5 bases, J shed 3 bases, and the junction held 3 bases outside the gene matches. Here the CDR3 reads CASSPGTSGYEQYF. CDR3 DNA: TGTGCCAGCAGTCCGGGGACTAGCGGCTACGAGCAGTACTTC.

The rearrangement uses TRBV12-3 or TRBV12-4 and TRBJ1-6; D unresolved. The germline V and J ends were trimmed by 6 bases and 10 bases, with 16 bases remaining between them. The CDR3 spans 14 residues. This chain's CDR3 is CASSPSVVSSPLHF. The CDR3 DNA is TGTGCCAGCAGCCCGAGCGTGGTTAGCTCACCCCTCCACTTT.

This clonotype was detected ten times or more. The chain joins TRBV6-5 to TRBJ1-1, with 9 bases matching TRBD1. Looked up from germline, CDR1 is MNHEY and CDR2 is SVGAGI. CDR3 length equals 14 residues. Unmatched junction bases numbered 2, after V lost 2 bases and J lost 4 bases. CDR3 in DNA: TGTGCCAGCAGTTACCGACAGGGGGGCACTGAAGCTTTCTTT. Protein: CASSYRQGGTEAFF.

V and J are TRBV7-2 and TRBJ1-6; maybe TRBD1 (5 bases). Looked up from germline, CDR1 is SGHTA and CDR2 is FQGNSA. This CDR3 is built from 16 residues. Trimming took 5 bases from V and 4 from J, leaving 15 bases between them. CDR3: CASSPYRGVYNSPLHF. The DNA for the CDR3 is TGTGCCAGCAGCCCCTACCGGGGGGTTTATAATTCACCCCTCCACTTT.

V gene TRBV12-3 or TRBV12-4 combines with J gene TRBJ2-7, with D possibly being TRBD2 (6 bases). There are 14 residues in the CDR3. Trimming took off 5 bases at V and 6 bases at J, with 17 bases between the two ends. The DNA for the CDR3 is TGTGCCAGCAGTCCCCCGGGACTGGGGCTCGAGCAGTACTTC. Protein product: CASSPPGLGLEQYF.

This clonotype has more than one count but fewer than ten. The chain uses TRBV6-5 and TRBJ1-1; 7 bases line up with TRBD1. This CDR3 has 15 residues. V lost 0 bases, J lost 2 bases, and 3 bases stayed unmatched. Germline-derived CDR1 and CDR2 are MNHEY and SVGAGI. The DNA of the CDR3 is TGTGCCAGCAGTTACTCGACAGGGCCAAACACTGAAGCTTTCTTT. Translating gives CASSYSTGPNTEAFF.

This chain connects TRBV6-5 to TRBJ1-1; TRBD1 is a possible D gene (6 bases). V dropped 0 bases and J dropped 11 bases, with 16 bases sitting between them. CDR1 is MNHEY and CDR2 is SVGAGI in the germline V gene. The CDR3 has 14 amino acids. This CDR3 is CASSYSGTSTDAFF. In DNA form, the CDR3 reads TGTGCCAGCAGTTACTCAGGGACATCGACCGATGCTTTCTTT.

This chain joins TRBV28 and TRBJ1-5; TRBD1 agrees at 8 bases. With 1 base clipped from V and 5 bases from J, the junction kept 7 bases outside the gene matches. CDR1 and CDR2 (germline): MDHEN, SYDVKM. The CDR3 is 16 residues long. CDR3 residues: CASSLFTGGTYQPQHF. CDR3 nucleotides: TGTGCCAGCAGTTTATTTACAGGGGGGACCTATCAGCCCCAGCATTTT.

This clonotype has more than one count but fewer than ten. The chain carries TRBV20-1 and TRBJ2-5, with a weak D call TRBD2 (6 bases). Germline V gives CDR1 DFQATT, CDR2 SNEGSKA (reference sequence). The CDR3 has 14 residues. Trimming removed 4 bases at V and 0 bases at J, with 12 bases between. CDR3 loop: CSAKGTSYQETQYF. The CDR3, as DNA: TGCAGTGCTAAAGGGACTTCGTACCAAGAGACCCAGTACTTC.

This clonotype occurred many times. J is TRBJ1-6 and V is TRBV28; 8 nucleotides align to TRBD1. The germline V gene has CDR1 MDHEN and CDR2 SYDVKM. V was pared by 6 bases and J by 9 bases, with 7 bases of the junction left unmatched. This CDR3 has 14 residues. CDR3 region: CASRSGGSGSPLHF. The CDR3 DNA reads as TGTGCCAGCAGATCAGGGGGCAGTGGTTCACCCCTCCACTTT. Drawing the rest from reference TRBV28 and TRBJ1-6, the complete variable domain is DVKVTQSSRYLVKRTGEKVFLECVQDMDHENMFWYRQDPGLGLRLIYFSYDVKMKEKGDIPEGYSVSREKKERFSLILESASTNQTSMYLCASRSGGSGSPLHFGNGTRLTVT.